These 27 T cell receptor beta chains were sequenced from one sample in a study of blood T cell repertoires in COVID-19 (dated by TCRdb to about 2020). Library preparation employed the immunoSEQ multiplex PCR assay. TCRdb stores this immuneACCESS table with in-frame sequences only. Part of the clones is absent; in the studies checked, under half of the shortfall reflects unresolved V genes, and no reason is known for the rest. Present in this sample are around 200,000 clones, more than 75% of which were seen just once. 2.5% to 3% of the sample comes from the top ten. The source material was peripheral blood. The receptors here all came from a middle-aged man with active or convalescent COVID-19.

The V call is TRBV9, the J call TRBJ2-2, with D possibly TRBD2 on 6 matching bases. The V gene lost 0 bases and the J gene lost 4 bases, with 10 bases spanning the gap. Germline V gene sequence: CDR1 SGDLS, CDR2 YYNGEE. The CDR3 runs to 15 residues. The CDR3 region has the DNA TGTGCCAGCAGCGTAGCTATGGGGGGCACCGGGGAGCTGTTTTTT. Translation: CASSVAMGGTGELFF.

The V call is TRBV3-1 (or the pseudogene TRBV3-2), the J call TRBJ1-5; 7 bases are shared with TRBD1. J was trimmed by 6 bases and V by 3 bases; bases with no gene match: 8. This CDR3 spans 15 amino acids. CDR1 and CDR2 (germline): LGHDT, YNNKEL (reference sequence). CDR3 nucleotides: TGTGCCAGCAGCCATTCCGGGACAGTTGGTCAGCCCCAGCATTTT. Translation gives CASSHSGTVGQPQHF.

This chain joins TRBV6-5 and TRBJ2-3, with a weak D call TRBD1 (6 bases). The V end was cut by 11 bases, the J end by 2 bases, with 11 bases between. Germline V lookup: CDR1 MNHEY, CDR2 SVGAGI. This CDR3 has 12 residues. CDR3 in amino acids: CALGQNTDTQYF. The CDR3 DNA follows: TGTGCCCTGGGACAAAACACAGATACGCAGTATTTT.

This clone was picked up one time. The chain recombines TRBV30 with TRBJ2-2; D ambiguous. From germline, CDR1 is GTSNPN and CDR2 SVGIG (reference sequence). Trimming shortened V by 5 bases and J by 4 bases, and 8 bases separated the two germline ends. The length of the CDR3 is 12 residues. The CDR3 bases are TGTGCCTGGTCCCATTCCACCGGGGAGCTGTTTTTT. Translation gives CAWSHSTGELFF. The full variable domain, with the rest looked up from reference TRBV30 and TRBJ2-2, is SQTIHQWPATLVQPVGSPLSLECTVEGTSNPNLYWYRQAAGRGLQLLFYSVGIGQISSEVPQNLSASRPQDRQFILSSKKLLLSDSGFYLCAWSHSTGELFFGEGSRLTVL.

This chain joins TRBV10-2 and TRBJ2-2, with a possible D match to TRBD1 (5 bases). With 7 bases removed from V and 5 bases from J, the gap between germline ends came to 14 bases. Germline assignment: CDR1 WSHSY and CDR2 SAAADI. The length of the CDR3 is 14 residues. The CDR3 DNA reads as TGCGCCAGCAACAAAGGGGATGCAACCGGGGAGCTGTTTTTT. Translating gives CASNKGDATGELFF.

The V gene is TRBV29-1, the J gene TRBJ1-2; unclear D gene. The germline gives CDR1 SQVTM, CDR2 ANQGSEA. V was cut by 5 bases and J by 7 bases, with 14 bases left in between. The CDR3 runs to 12 residues. The CDR3 is CSVREVVGGYTF. CDR3 nucleotide sequence: TGCAGCGTTCGCGAGGTAGTGGGTGGCTACACCTTC.

A remark on this clone: The germline gene is not matched at one end of the junction; a read error may be the cause. This sample includes further DNA sequences coding for the same CDR3. The CDR3 spells CASSLDGAINYGYTF. As DNA, the CDR3 is TGTGCCAGCAGTTTAGATGGAGCGATTAACTATGGCTACACCTTC. This sequence joins TRBV11-2 and TRBJ1-2, with D unresolved. The CDR3 spans 15 residues. Germline V gene sequence: CDR1 SGHAT, CDR2 FQNNGV.

V gene TRBV3-1 (or the pseudogene TRBV3-2) combines with J gene TRBJ1-4; D is unresolved. The CDR3 is made up of 15 amino acids. Trimming pared 0 bases from V and 7 bases from J, leaving 12 bases between. Germline V gene sequence: CDR1 LGHDT, CDR2 YNNKEL (reference sequence). This CDR3 is CASSQDQRGVEKLFF. CDR3 bases: TGTGCCAGCAGCCAAGATCAGAGAGGTGTTGAAAAACTGTTTTTT.

As for this clone: Other nucleotide sequences from this sample produce the same CDR3. V is TRBV11-3 and J is TRBJ1-6; possibly TRBD1 for D (5 bases). Trimming removed 2 bases from V and 10 bases from J, with 12 bases in between. Germline assignment: CDR1 SGHNT and CDR2 YENEEA. This CDR3 region has 14 residues. CDR3 bases: TGTGCCAGCAGCTTATCGGGGGTGGGGTCACCCCTCCACTTT. Translation gives CASSLSGVGSPLHF. The full variable domain, completed using reference TRBV11-3 and TRBJ1-6, is EAGVVQSPRYKIIEKKQPVAFWCNPISGHNTLYWYLQNLGQGPELLIRYENEEAVDDSQLPKDRFSAERLKGVDSTLKIQPAELGDSAVYLCASSLSGVGSPLHFGNGTRLTVT.

This clone appeared once. This chain connects TRBV19 to TRBJ1-2; the match to TRBD1 covers 9 bases. The CDR3 length is 13 residues. With V trimmed by 4 bases and J by 5 bases, 2 bases remained unmatched. In germline, CDR1 is LNHDA, CDR2 SQIVND (reference sequence). The CDR3 nucleotides are TGTGCCAGTAGTAAACAGGGGGCATATGGCTACACCTTC. Protein sequence: CASSKQGAYGYTF.

The chain carries TRBV13 and TRBJ2-5; 9 bases match TRBD1. The germline V gene encodes CDR1 PRHDT and CDR2 FYEKMQ (reference sequence). CDR3 length: 13 amino acids. Trimming took 6 bases from V and 5 from J; bases not matched to a gene: 4. The CDR3 loop reads CASRRTGVETQYF. CDR3 coding DNA: TGTGCCAGCAGGCGGACAGGGGTGGAGACCCAGTACTTC.

V usage is TRBV6-2 or TRBV6-3 and J usage is TRBJ2-1; no definite D call. Germline V lookup: CDR1 MNHEY, CDR2 SVGEGT. V was pared by 2 bases and J by 4 bases, with 12 bases between. The CDR3 consists of 15 residues. The CDR3 sequence is CASSYASVLYNEQFF. CDR3 nucleotide sequence: TGTGCCAGCAGTTACGCCAGTGTATTGTACAATGAGCAGTTCTTC.

The chain joins TRBV7-9 to TRBJ1-2, with TRBD1 matching over 7 bases. Germline CDR1 reads SEHNR; CDR2 reads FQNEAQ (reference sequence). The CDR3 is 16 amino acids. Trimming removed 2 bases from V and 6 bases from J; junction bases left unmatched: 12. The CDR3 reads CASSLLYDRVVDGYTF. The CDR3 DNA reads TGTGCCAGCAGCTTACTTTATGACAGGGTAGTAGATGGCTACACCTTC.

The genes are TRBV11-3 and TRBJ1-2, with TRBD1 matching 11 bases. Germline loops: CDR1 SGHNT, CDR2 YENEEA. Trimming cost V 2 bases and J 5 bases; bases outside gene matches: 10. The CDR3 is 17 amino acids. This CDR3 reads CASSLSLGQGGAYGYTF. CDR3 DNA sequence: TGTGCCAGCAGCTTAAGTCTGGGACAGGGGGGGGCTTATGGCTACACCTTC.

The table lists this clone with a count of one. V and J are TRBV27 and TRBJ1-5, with 7 positions matching TRBD1. Losses at the gene ends were 10 bases for V and 3 bases for J; bases not matched to a gene: 15. The CDR3 is 16 amino acids. CDR1 and CDR2 (germline): MNHEY, SMNVEV (reference sequence). In DNA, the CDR3 is TGTGCCACCGAAAGGGGGCGTAAATCCGTCAATCAGCCCCAGCATTTT. Residues: CATERGRKSVNQPQHF.

This clone was recorded only once. This sequence joins TRBV29-1 and TRBJ1-4; D is undetermined. Trimming left V 4 bases short and J 8 bases short, with 11 bases between. The CDR3 contains 12 residues. Per germline, CDR1 SQVTM and CDR2 ANQGSEA. This chain's CDR3 is CSVGKGGEKLFF. CDR3 nucleotide sequence: TGCAGCGTTGGAAAGGGCGGGGAAAAACTGTTTTTT.

DNA of the CDR3: TGCGCCAGCAGCCTAAATAGACAGGGGGTAATCTCTGGAAACACCATATATTTT. Its protein is CASSLNRQGVISGNTIYF. The rearrangement uses TRBV5-1 and TRBJ1-3; TRBD1 matches at 9 bases. The junction had 11 bases not matched to a gene; V was cut back by 4 bases and J by 0 bases. Germline V gives CDR1 SGHRS, CDR2 YFSETQ. The CDR3 is 18 residues long.

The chain uses TRBV11-3 and TRBJ2-5; the match to TRBD1 covers 8 bases. CDR1 and CDR2 from the germline V gene are SGHNT and YENEEA. CDR3 length equals 15 residues. V lost 4 bases and J lost 5; bases outside the gene matches: 9. The CDR3, as DNA: TGTGCCAGCAGCTCAAGACAGGGGCTATCGGAGACCCAGTACTTC. Its translation is CASSSRQGLSETQYF.

V gene TRBV9 combines with J gene TRBJ2-5; 7 nucleotides align to TRBD2. CDR1 and CDR2 (germline): SGDLS, YYNGEE. The CDR3 runs 14 residues. The V and J ends lost 4 bases and 4 bases, in that order; junction bases with no gene match: 7. The chain's CDR3 is CASSRTSPGETQYF. Written as DNA, the CDR3 is TGTGCCAGCAGCCGGACTAGTCCAGGAGAGACCCAGTACTTC. Looking up the rest from reference TRBV9 and TRBJ2-5 gives the full variable domain: DSGVTQTPKHLITATGQRVTLRCSPRSGDLSVYWYQQSLDQGLQFLIQYYNGEERAKGNILERFSAQQFPDLHSELNLSSLELGDSALYFCASSRTSPGETQYFGPGTRLLVL.

This clone was detected only once. The CDR3 nucleotides are TGTGCCTGGGCGACAGGGGGCTATGGCTACACCTTC. Amino acids: CAWATGGYGYTF. The chain carries TRBV30 and TRBJ1-2; the match to TRBD1 covers 9 bases. J was trimmed by 4 bases and V by 5 bases; bases with no gene match: 2. The germline V gene encodes CDR1 GTSNPN and CDR2 SVGIG (reference sequence). The CDR3 consists of 12 residues.

The chain carries TRBV7-2 and TRBJ2-7, with TRBD1 matching 7 bases. V lost 6 bases, J lost 0 bases, and 5 bases stayed unmatched. This CDR3 has 14 amino acids. The V gene's germline CDR1 is SGHTA and CDR2 FQGNSA. The CDR3 DNA sequence: TGTGCCAGCAGTCGAGGGACAGCCTCCTACGAGCAGTACTTC. Translated, it gives CASSRGTASYEQYF.

This chain connects TRBV2 to TRBJ2-3, with TRBD2 matching over 10 bases. Germline V gene data show CDR1 as SNHLY and CDR2 as FYNNEI. The V gene end was trimmed by 7 bases and the J gene end by 5 bases; junction bases not matched to a gene: 9. CDR3 length: 15 amino acids. CDR3 nucleotides: TGTGCCAGCACCCAACTAGCGGGGAGGGTAGATACGCAGTATTTT. It translates to CASTQLAGRVDTQYF.

V and J are TRBV7-8 and TRBJ1-2, with 7 positions matching TRBD1. Looked up from germline, CDR1 is SGHVS and CDR2 is FQNEAQ. The J segment lost 7 bases and the V segment lost 7 bases, leaving 18 bases of the junction unmatched. This CDR3 has 16 residues. In nucleotides, the CDR3 is TGTGCCAGCACCCCAGAGGGGGCAGGGGGTCGAGGTGGCTACACCTTC. The encoded protein is CASTPEGAGGRGGYTF.

CDR3 sequence (DNA): TGTGCCAGCAGTTACTCCCGGACAGGGAGGGAGACCCAGTACTTC. This translates into CASSYSRTGRETQYF. The chain uses TRBV6-2 or TRBV6-3 and TRBJ2-5, with 8 bases fitting TRBD1. J was trimmed by 5 bases and V by 0 bases; bases with no gene match: 5. The CDR3 runs 15 residues. CDR1 and CDR2 (germline): MNHEY, SVGEGT.

The chain has TRBV11-2 and TRBJ1-2, with a tentative D call TRBD1 (5 bases). V was clipped by 5 bases and J by 7 bases, with 23 bases between them. CDR3 length: 16 amino acids. From germline, CDR1 is SGHAT and CDR2 FQNNGV. CDR3: CASSPIQGRLRSGYTF. CDR3 sequence (DNA): TGTGCCAGCAGCCCTATCCAGGGCCGGTTACGGAGTGGCTACACCTTC.

The rearrangement joins TRBV9 to TRBJ1-6; 9 nucleotides line up with TRBD1. Germline assignment: CDR1 SGDLS and CDR2 YYNGEE. The CDR3 is made up of 16 amino acids. Trimming removed 4 bases from V and 4 bases from J; junction bases left unmatched: 6. The CDR3 region is CASSRTGEFYNSPLHF. CDR3 DNA: TGTGCCAGCAGCAGGACAGGGGAATTTTATAATTCACCCCTCCACTTT.

CDR3 sequence: CASSPRHTSTDTQYF. In nucleotides, the CDR3 is TGCGCCAGCAGCCCGAGACACACTAGCACAGATACGCAGTATTTT. The chain employs TRBV5-1 and TRBJ2-3; D call uncertain. The length of the CDR3 is 15 residues. V lost 4 bases to trimming and J lost 0 bases, with 12 bases between them. CDR1 is SGHRS and CDR2 is YFSETQ in the germline V gene.